The rows below give T cell receptor beta chains drawn from one sample of a study of T cell responses to AZD1222 COVID-19 vaccine. Produced via immunoSEQ multiplex PCR; TCRdb's table is partial and in-frame only. The sample yields about 120,000 clones, over 85% seen once. The sample consisted of peripheral blood, taken on day 0 of AZD1222 vaccination. The source is an adult in good health. Each CDR3 is given with its conserved first and last residue. Fields, in order: V gene, J gene, D gene, clone size, CDR3 DNA, CDR3 protein. D genes are given only for firm matches. Size is stated for part of the rows, as once, few or many counts, or as a class when the clone is expanded.

TRBV11-3,TRBJ2-2,TRBD2,-,TGTGCCAGCAGCTTGGGACTATACACCGGGGAGCTGTTTTTT,CASSLGLYTGELFF
TRBV6-1,TRBJ1-1,-,-,TGTGCCAGCAGTGAATGGGCTGCTGAAGCTTTCTTT,CASSEWAAEAFF
TRBV18,TRBJ1-5,-,-,TGTGCCAGCTCACCAGGGACGACGGGGAATCAGCCCCAGCATTTT,CASSPGTTGNQPQHF
TRBV6-5,TRBJ1-2,-,-,TGTGCCAGCAGTCGGGCAGGAAACTATGGCTACACCTTC,CASSRAGNYGYTF
TRBV10-2,TRBJ1-1,-,-,TGCGCCAGCAGTCACAGGTACTCGTCTTCTATGAACACTGAAGCTTTCTTT,CASSHRYSSSMNTEAFF
TRBV29-1,TRBJ1-2,-,-,TGCAGCGTTGATCACCTGGACAGCCGATACACCTTC,CSVDHLDSRYTF
TRBV2,TRBJ2-1,TRBD2,-,TGTGCCAGCGAATTCACAGGACTAGCGGGGACCTACAATGAGCAGTTCTTC,CASEFTGLAGTYNEQFF
TRBV7-3,TRBJ2-1,-,-,TGTGCCAGCAGCTTAATGGGCCAGGGGACCTACAATGAGCAGTTCTTC,CASSLMGQGTYNEQFF
TRBV18,TRBJ1-4,TRBD1,once,TGTGCCAGCTCACAGATGGGACAGGGCGTAGGTGAAAAACTGTTTTTT,CASSQMGQGVGEKLFF
TRBV6-5,TRBJ2-7,-,-,TGTGCCAGCAGTTACTCAGGGTTACACGAGCAGTACTTC,CASSYSGLHEQYF
TRBV11-2,TRBJ2-7,TRBD2,-,TGTGCCAGCAGCTTTTCGGGACTAGCAGCCTACGAGCAGTACTTC,CASSFSGLAAYEQYF
TRBV5-1,TRBJ2-3,-,-,TGCGCCAGCAGCTTCGGGTGGAGCACAGATACGCAGTATTTT,CASSFGWSTDTQYF
TRBV6-5,TRBJ1-4,-,once,TGTGCCAGCAGTTACGGGGGGGTTACTGAAAAACTGTTTTTT,CASSYGGVTEKLFF
TRBV28,TRBJ1-4,TRBD1,-,TGTGCCAGCAGTCCATCCTCAGGGGGTGAAAAACTGTTTTTT,CASSPSSGGEKLFF
TRBV7-8,TRBJ1-6,-,once,TGTGCCAGCAGCTTAGATTCACCCCTCCACTTT,CASSLDSPLHF
TRBV18,TRBJ2-7,-,once,TGTGCCAGCTCACCAGTAGGCGGGACGAACGAGCAGTACTTC,CASSPVGGTNEQYF
TRBV15,TRBJ2-1,TRBD2,-,TGTGCCACCAGCGGCGGGACTAGCGGGACGTTACTCTACAATGAGCAGTTCTTC,CATSGGTSGTLLYNEQFF